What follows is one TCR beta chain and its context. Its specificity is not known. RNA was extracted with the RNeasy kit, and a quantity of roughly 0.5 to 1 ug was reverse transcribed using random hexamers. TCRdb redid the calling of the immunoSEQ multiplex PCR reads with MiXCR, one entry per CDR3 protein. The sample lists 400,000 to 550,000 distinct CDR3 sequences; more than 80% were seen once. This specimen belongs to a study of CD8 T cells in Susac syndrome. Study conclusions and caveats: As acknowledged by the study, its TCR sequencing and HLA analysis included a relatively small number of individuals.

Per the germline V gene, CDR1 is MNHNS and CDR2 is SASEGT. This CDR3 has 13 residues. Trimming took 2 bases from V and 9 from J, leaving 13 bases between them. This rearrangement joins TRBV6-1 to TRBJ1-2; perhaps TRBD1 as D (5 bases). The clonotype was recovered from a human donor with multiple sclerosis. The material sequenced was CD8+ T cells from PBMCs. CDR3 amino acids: CASSEKGIESYTF. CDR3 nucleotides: TGTGCCAGCAGTGAAAAGGGGATCGAGAGCTACACCTTC.